This TCR beta chain was captured in a study of OX40 agonist ivuxolimab in advanced cancers. About the research overall: Patients were treated with intravenous ivuxolimab, dosed at 0.01 to 10 mg/kg and infused every 2 weeks. Study-level findings and limits: What antigens the expanded peripheral T cells recognized was never established. On average, a greater number of expanded clones characterised CD8+ T cells relative to CD4+.

With respect to this clone: The antigen is unknown.

The assay was immunoSEQ multiplex PCR, and TCRdb's table has in-frame clones only and misses some. Here the sample spans approximately 27,000 clones, around three quarters being singletons. Sequenced material: CD4+ or CD8+ T cells sorted from blood, taken in a trial of the OX40 agonist ivuxolimab. The clonotype comes from an adult with an advanced solid tumor such as melanoma, head and neck, liver or kidney cancer.

The CDR3 sequence is CASTTSGGGTQYF. CDR3 DNA: TGTGCCAGTACAACTAGCGGGGGTGGGACCCAGTACTTC. This chain joins TRBV19 and TRBJ2-5; TRBD2 matches 11 bases. Per germline, CDR1 LNHDA and CDR2 SQIVND (reference sequence). V dropped 7 bases and J dropped 7; count of bases not matched to a gene: 5. The CDR3 is 13 residues long. Full variable domain (missing parts from reference TRBV19 and TRBJ2-5): DGGITQSPKYLFRKEGQNVTLSCEQNLNHDAMYWYRQDPGQGLRLIYYSQIVNDFQKGDIAEGYSVSREKKESFPLTVTSAQKNPTAFYLCASTTSGGGTQYFGPGTRLLVL.